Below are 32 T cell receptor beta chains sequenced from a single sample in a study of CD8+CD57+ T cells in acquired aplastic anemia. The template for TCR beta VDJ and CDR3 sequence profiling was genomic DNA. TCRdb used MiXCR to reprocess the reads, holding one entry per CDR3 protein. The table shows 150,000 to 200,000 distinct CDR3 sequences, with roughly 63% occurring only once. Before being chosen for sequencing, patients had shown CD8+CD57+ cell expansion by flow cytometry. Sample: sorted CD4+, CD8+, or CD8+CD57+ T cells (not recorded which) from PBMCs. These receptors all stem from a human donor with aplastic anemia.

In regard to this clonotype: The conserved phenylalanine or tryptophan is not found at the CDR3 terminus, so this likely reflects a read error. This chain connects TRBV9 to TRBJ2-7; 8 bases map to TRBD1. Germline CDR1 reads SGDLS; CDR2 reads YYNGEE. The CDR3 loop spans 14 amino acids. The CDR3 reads CASRVTGVSYEQYS. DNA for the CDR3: TGCGCCAGCAGAGTGACAGGGGTCTCCTACGAGCAGTACTCC.

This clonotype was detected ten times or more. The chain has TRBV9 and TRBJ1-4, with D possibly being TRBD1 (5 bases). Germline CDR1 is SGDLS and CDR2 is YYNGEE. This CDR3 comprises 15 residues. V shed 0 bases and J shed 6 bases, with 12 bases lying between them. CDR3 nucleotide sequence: TGTGCCAGCAGCGTAGATGGGCGGGGGGATGAAAAACTGTTTTTT. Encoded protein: CASSVDGRGDEKLFF.

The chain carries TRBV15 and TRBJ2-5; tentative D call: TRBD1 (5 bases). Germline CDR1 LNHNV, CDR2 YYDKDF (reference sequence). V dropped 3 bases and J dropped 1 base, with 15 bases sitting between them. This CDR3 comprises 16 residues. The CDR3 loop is CATSREQGASQETQYF. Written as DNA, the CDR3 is TGTGCCACCAGCAGGGAACAAGGGGCCTCCCAAGAGACCCAGTACTTC. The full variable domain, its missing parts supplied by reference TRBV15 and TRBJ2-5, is DAMVIQNPRYQVTQFGKPVTLSCSQTLNHNVMYWYQQKSSQAPKLLFHYYDKDFNNEADTPDNFQSRRPNTSFCFLDIRSPGLGDTAMYLCATSREQGASQETQYFGPGTRLLVL.

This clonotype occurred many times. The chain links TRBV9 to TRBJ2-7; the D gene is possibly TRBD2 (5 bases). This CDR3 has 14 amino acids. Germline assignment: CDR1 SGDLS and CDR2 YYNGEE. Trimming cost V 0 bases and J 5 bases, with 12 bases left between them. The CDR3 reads CASSVAPGIHEQYF. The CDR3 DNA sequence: TGTGCCAGCAGCGTAGCACCCGGGATCCACGAGCAGTACTTC.

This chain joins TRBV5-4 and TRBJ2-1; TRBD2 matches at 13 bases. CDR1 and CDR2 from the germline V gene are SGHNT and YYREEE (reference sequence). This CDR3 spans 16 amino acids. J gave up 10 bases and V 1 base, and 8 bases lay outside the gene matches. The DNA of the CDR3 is TGTGCCAGCAGCTTGACTAGCGGGGGGGCGGGAGAGGAGCAGTTCTTC. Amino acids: CASSLTSGGAGEEQFF.

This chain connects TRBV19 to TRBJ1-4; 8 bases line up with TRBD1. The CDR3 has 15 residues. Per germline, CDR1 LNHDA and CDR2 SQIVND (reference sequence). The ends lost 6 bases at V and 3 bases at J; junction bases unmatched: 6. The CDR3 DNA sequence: TGTGCCAGTAGCACCGGACAGGGAGCTAATGAAAAACTGTTTTTT. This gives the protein CASSTGQGANEKLFF.

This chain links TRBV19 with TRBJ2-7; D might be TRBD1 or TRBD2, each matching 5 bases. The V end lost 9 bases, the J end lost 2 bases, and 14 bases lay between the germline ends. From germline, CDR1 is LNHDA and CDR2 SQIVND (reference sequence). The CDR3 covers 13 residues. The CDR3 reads CASRRDGAYEQYF. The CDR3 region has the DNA TGTGCCAGCCGAAGGGACGGCGCCTACGAGCAGTACTTC.

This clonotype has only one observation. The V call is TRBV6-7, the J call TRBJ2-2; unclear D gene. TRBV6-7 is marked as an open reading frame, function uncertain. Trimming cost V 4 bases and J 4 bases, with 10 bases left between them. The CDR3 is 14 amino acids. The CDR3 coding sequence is TGTGCCAGCAGTTTAGGACCGGCCACCGGGGAGCTGTTTTTT. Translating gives CASSLGPATGELFF.

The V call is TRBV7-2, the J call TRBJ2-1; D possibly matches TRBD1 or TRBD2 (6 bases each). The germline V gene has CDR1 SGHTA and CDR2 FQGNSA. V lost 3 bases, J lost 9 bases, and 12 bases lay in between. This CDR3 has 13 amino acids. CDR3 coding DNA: TGTGCCAGCAGCTTTGGTTGGGGGGCTGAGCAGTTCTTC. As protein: CASSFGWGAEQFF.

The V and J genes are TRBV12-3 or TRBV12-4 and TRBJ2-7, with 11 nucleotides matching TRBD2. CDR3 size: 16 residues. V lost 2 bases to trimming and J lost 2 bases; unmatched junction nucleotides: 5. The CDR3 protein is CASSLLGTSGAYEQYF. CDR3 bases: TGTGCCAGCAGTTTATTGGGGACTAGCGGTGCCTACGAGCAGTACTTC.

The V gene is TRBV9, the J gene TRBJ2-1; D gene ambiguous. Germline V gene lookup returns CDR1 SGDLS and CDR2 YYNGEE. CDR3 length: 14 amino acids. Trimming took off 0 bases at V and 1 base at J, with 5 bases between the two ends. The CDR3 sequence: CASSVGVSYNEQFF. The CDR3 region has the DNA TGTGCCAGCAGCGTAGGGGTATCCTACAATGAGCAGTTCTTC.

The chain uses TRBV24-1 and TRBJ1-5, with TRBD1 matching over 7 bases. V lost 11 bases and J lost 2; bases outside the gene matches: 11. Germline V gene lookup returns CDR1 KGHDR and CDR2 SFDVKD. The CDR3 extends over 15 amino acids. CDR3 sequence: CASSQVDRGNQPQHF. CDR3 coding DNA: TGTGCCAGCAGCCAAGTCGACAGGGGCAATCAGCCCCAGCATTTT.

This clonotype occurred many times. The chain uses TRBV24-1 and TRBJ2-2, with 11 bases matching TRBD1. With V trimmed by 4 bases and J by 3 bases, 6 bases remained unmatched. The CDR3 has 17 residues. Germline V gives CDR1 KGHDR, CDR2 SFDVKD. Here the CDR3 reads CATSDLGQGAHTGELFF. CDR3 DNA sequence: TGTGCCACCAGTGACTTAGGACAGGGGGCCCACACCGGGGAGCTGTTTTTT.

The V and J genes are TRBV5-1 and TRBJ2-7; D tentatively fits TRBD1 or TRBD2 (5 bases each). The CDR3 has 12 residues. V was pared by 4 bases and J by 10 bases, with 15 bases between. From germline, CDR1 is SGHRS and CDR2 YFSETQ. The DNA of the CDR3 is TGCGCCAGCAGCCTATCGGTGGGGGTCCAGTACTTC. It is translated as CASSLSVGVQYF.

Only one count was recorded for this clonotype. The CDR3 protein is CSVEDQGLTEAFF. The CDR3 DNA reads as TGCAGCGTTGAAGATCAGGGTTTGACTGAAGCTTTCTTT. The chain couples TRBV29-1 to TRBJ1-1; weak D call: TRBD1 (5 bases). V lost 0 bases and J 5 bases, leaving 10 bases between the germline ends. CDR1 is SQVTM, CDR2 ANQGSEA, per germline. This CDR3 comprises 13 residues.

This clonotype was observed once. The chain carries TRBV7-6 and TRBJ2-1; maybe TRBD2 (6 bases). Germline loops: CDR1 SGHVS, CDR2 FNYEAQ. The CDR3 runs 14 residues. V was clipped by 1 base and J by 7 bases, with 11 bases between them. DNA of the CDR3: TGTGCCAGCAGCTTAGGCCGCAGCGGGAATGAGCAGTTCTTC. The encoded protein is CASSLGRSGNEQFF.

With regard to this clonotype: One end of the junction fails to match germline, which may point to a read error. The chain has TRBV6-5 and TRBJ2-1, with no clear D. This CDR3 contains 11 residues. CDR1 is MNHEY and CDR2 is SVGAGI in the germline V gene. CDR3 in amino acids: CGSGSYNEQFF. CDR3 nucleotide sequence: TGCGGTTCGGGCTCCTACAATGAGCAGTTCTTC.

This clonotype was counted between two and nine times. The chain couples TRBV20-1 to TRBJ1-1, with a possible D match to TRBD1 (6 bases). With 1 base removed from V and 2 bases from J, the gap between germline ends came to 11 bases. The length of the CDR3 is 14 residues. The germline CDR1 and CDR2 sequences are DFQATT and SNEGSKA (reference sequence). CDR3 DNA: TGCAGTGCTAGAGTTGGGACACCAAACACTGAAGCTTTCTTT. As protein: CSARVGTPNTEAFF.

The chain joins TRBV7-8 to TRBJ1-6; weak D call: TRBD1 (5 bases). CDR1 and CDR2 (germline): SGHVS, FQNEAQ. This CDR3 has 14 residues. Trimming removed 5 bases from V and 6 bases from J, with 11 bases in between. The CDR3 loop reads CASSPGGGNSPLHF. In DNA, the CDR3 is TGTGCCAGCAGCCCAGGTGGGGGTAATTCACCCCTCCACTTT. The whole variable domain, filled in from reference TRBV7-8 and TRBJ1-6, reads GAGVSQSPRYKVAKRGQDVALRCDPISGHVSLFWYQQALGQGPEFLTYFQNEAQLDKSGLPSDRFFAERPEGSVSTLKIQRTQQEDSAVYLCASSPGGGNSPLHFGNGTRLTVT.

CDR3 sequence reads: CSARGTGDNEQFF. The CDR3 region has the DNA TGCAGTGCTAGAGGGACAGGCGACAATGAGCAGTTCTTC. The V and J genes are TRBV20-1 and TRBJ2-1, with 7 bases aligning to TRBD1. The V gene's germline CDR1 is DFQATT and CDR2 SNEGSKA (reference sequence). V lost 1 base to trimming and J lost 5 bases; unmatched junction nucleotides: 2. This CDR3 region has 13 residues.

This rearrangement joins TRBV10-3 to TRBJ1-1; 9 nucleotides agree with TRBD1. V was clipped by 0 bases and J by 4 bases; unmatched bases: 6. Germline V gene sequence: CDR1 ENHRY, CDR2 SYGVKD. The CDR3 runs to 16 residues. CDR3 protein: CAISESGGTGSTEAFF. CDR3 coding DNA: TGTGCCATCAGTGAGTCGGGCGGGACAGGGTCCACTGAAGCTTTCTTT.

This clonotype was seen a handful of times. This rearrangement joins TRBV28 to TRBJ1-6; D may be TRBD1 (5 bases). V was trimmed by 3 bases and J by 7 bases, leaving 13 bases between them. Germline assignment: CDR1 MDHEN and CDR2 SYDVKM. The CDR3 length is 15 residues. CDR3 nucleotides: TGTGCCAGCAGTTTCGCCGGGACCCACAATTCACCCCTCCACTTT. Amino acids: CASSFAGTHNSPLHF. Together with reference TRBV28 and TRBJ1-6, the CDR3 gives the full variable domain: DVKVTQSSRYLVKRTGEKVFLECVQDMDHENMFWYRQDPGLGLRLIYFSYDVKMKEKGDIPEGYSVSREKKERFSLILESASTNQTSMYLCASSFAGTHNSPLHFGNGTRLTVT.

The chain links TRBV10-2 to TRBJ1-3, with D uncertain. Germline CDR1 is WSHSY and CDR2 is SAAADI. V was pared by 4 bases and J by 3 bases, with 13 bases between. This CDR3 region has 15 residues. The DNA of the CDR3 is TGCGCCAGCAGTGCCCCATCGCTCGATGGAAACACCATATATTTT. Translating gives CASSAPSLDGNTIYF.

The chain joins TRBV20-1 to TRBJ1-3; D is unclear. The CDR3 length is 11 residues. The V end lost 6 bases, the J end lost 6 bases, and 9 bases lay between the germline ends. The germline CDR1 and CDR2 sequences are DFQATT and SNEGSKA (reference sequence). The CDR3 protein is CSAPAVNTIYF. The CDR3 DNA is TGCAGTGCCCCAGCGGTAAACACCATATATTTT.

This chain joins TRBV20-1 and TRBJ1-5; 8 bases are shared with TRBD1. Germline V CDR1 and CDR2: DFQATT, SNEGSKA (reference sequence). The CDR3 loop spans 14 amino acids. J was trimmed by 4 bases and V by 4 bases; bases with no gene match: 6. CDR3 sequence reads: CSAIRTGSNQPQHF. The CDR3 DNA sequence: TGCAGTGCTATTCGGACAGGGAGTAATCAGCCCCAGCATTTT.

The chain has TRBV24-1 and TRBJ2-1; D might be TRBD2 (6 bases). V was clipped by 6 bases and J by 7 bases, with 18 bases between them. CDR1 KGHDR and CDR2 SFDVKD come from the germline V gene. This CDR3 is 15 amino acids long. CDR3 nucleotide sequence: TGTGCCACCAGTCATGACGCGGGATTGGGGAATGAGCAGTTCTTC. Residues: CATSHDAGLGNEQFF.

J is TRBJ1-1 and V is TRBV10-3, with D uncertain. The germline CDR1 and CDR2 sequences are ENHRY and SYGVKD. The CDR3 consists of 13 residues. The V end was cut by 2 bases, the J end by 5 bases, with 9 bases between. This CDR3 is CAISEQAKTEAFF. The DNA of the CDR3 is TGTGCCATCAGTGAGCAGGCGAAAACTGAAGCTTTCTTT.

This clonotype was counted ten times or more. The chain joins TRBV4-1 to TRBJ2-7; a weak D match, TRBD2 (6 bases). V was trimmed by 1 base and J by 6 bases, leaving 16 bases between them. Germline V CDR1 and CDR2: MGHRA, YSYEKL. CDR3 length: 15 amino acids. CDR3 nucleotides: TGCGCCAGCAGCCAAGGTCTGGAGGGATTTGGCGAGCAGTACTTC. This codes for CASSQGLEGFGEQYF.

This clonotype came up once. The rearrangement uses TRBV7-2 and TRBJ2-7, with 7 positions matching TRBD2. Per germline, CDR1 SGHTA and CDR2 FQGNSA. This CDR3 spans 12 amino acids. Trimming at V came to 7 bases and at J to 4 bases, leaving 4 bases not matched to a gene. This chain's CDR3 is CASTRDYYEQYF. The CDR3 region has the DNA TGTGCCAGCACCAGGGACTATTACGAGCAGTACTTC.

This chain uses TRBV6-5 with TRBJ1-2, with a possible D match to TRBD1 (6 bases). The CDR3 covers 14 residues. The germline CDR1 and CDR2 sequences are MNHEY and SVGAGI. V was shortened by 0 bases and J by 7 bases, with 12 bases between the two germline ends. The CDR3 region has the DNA TGTGCCAGCAGTTACTCACAGGGCGGGGGTGGCTACACCTTC. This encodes CASSYSQGGGGYTF.

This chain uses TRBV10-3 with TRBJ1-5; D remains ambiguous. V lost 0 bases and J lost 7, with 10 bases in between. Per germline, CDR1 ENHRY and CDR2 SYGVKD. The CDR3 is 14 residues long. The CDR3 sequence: CAISESNTRQPQHF. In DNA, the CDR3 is TGTGCCATCAGTGAGTCAAACACTAGACAGCCCCAGCATTTT.

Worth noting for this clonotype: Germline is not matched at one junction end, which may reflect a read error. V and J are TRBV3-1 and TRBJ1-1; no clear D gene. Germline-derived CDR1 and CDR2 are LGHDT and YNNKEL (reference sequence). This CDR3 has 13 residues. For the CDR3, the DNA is TGTGCCAGCAGCCATTCCTCGAACACTAAAGCTTTCTTT. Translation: CASSHSSNTKAFF.